This record looks at one T cell receptor (beta chain) sequence and its context. TCRdb keeps only in-frame clones here, not all; method: immunoSEQ multiplex PCR. The sample includes about 120,000 clones, around four fifths seen only once; the top ten take over 6%. The length of the CDR3 is 15 residues. Germline CDR1 reads GTSNPN; CDR2 reads SVGIG (reference sequence). Trimming shortened V by 0 bases and J by 0 bases, and 11 bases separated the two germline ends. The source of the sample is a study of blood T cell repertoires in COVID-19. Background on the study: Material from acute and convalescent COVID-19 was sourced from the United States, Italy and Spain. The cDNA or gDNA used as material had been derived from T cells, B-cell-depleted T cells, or PBMCs.

The receptor comes from a man in his 70s with active or convalescent COVID-19. The V and J genes are TRBV30 and TRBJ1-2; D remains ambiguous. Sequenced input: peripheral blood. In nucleotides, the CDR3 is TGTGCCTGGAGTGTACCTGGCAGGCCTAACTATGGCTACACCTTC. This codes for CAWSVPGRPNYGYTF.